This TCR beta chain appears in the sequencing data of a study of cytomegalovirus exposure and HLA in healthy donors. Study-wide findings and caveats: As was reported, the classifier diagnosed cytomegalovirus status with high specificity and sensitivity. Most subjects had HLA-A and HLA-B alleles reportedly predicted accurately by TCR beta sequences.

V was pared by 4 bases and J by 5 bases, with 6 bases of the junction left unmatched. This CDR3 spans 13 amino acids. Germline V gene sequence: CDR1 GTSNPN, CDR2 SVGIG (reference sequence). Vbeta (60) and Jbeta (13) primers were used in the PCR. Data came from immunoSEQ multiplex PCR; TCRdb stores just in-frame clones and leaves some out. Among roughly 110,000 clones, around 80% were seen once, and the ten largest hold 3% to 4%. Concerning this clone: Its matching antigen is unknown.

The sequencing sample was made of PBMCs. The chain is built from TRBV30 and TRBJ2-7; 9 bases are a match to TRBD1. This TCR was recovered from a man in his sixties in good health and CMV-seronegative. As DNA, the CDR3 is TGTGCCTGGAACAGGGGGCGGAATCACGAGCAGTACTTC. It is translated as CAWNRGRNHEQYF.